This is a list of T cell receptor beta chains from one sample in a study of T cells in Graves' hyperthyroidism and ophthalmopathy. TCRdb re-analysed the multiplex PCR reads in MiXCR, keeping a single row per CDR3 protein. Of about 600,000 distinct CDR3 sequences listed, approximately 15% are singletons. The sequenced material came from blood. The receptors were gathered from a woman in her thirties or forties with Graves' ophthalmopathy. Both conserved end residues are part of each CDR3. A D gene is named only where the DNA matches it firmly. Some rows mark clone size as missing; the rest say once, few, many or name a class of expanded clone.

clone size: .
D gene: TRBD1
V gene: TRBV9
J gene: TRBJ1-2
CDR3 protein: CASSVSGQSYGYTF
CDR3 DNA: TGTGCCAGCAGCGTGTCGGGACAGTCGTATGGCTACACCTTC

clone size: .
D gene: TRBD1
V gene: TRBV5-1
J gene: TRBJ1-4
CDR3 protein: CASSLDPGGLWKNEKLFF
CDR3 DNA: TGCGCCAGCAGCTTGGACCCAGGGGGCCTATGGAAAAATGAAAAACTGTTTTTT

clone size: .
D gene: TRBD2
V gene: TRBV6-4
J gene: TRBJ2-3
CDR3 protein: CASPRTVGSGGTPPHTQYF
CDR3 DNA: TGTGCCAGCCCGCGGACCGTTGGATCCGGGGGGACGCCCCCACATACGCAGTATTTT

clone size: few
D gene: .
V gene: TRBV6-1
J gene: TRBJ1-1
CDR3 protein: CASTGTNTEAFF
CDR3 DNA: TGTGCCAGCACCGGAACGAACACTGAAGCTTTCTTT

clone size: many
D gene: .
V gene: TRBV7-8
J gene: TRBJ2-3
CDR3 protein: CASRDEAETDTQYF
CDR3 DNA: TGTGCCAGTCGGGATGAAGCGGAAACAGATACGCAGTATTTT

clone size: few
D gene: .
V gene: TRBV19
J gene: TRBJ2-7
CDR3 protein: CASSIPGSYEQYF
CDR3 DNA: TGTGCCAGTAGTATACCGGGCTCCTACGAGCAGTACTTC

clone size: many
D gene: .
V gene: TRBV2
J gene: TRBJ2-1
CDR3 protein: CASSRTPYNEQFF
CDR3 DNA: TGTGCCAGCAGTCGGACTCCTTACAATGAGCAGTTCTTC

clone size: .
D gene: .
V gene: TRBV5-1
J gene: TRBJ2-1
CDR3 protein: CASSLPSSDPGGEQFF
CDR3 DNA: TGCGCCAGCAGCTTGCCCTCTAGCGACCCGGGTGGTGAGCAGTTCTTC

clone size: few
D gene: TRBD2
V gene: TRBV20-1
J gene: TRBJ2-1
CDR3 protein: CSARLAGVGWNEQFF
CDR3 DNA: TGCAGTGCTCGACTAGCGGGAGTTGGGTGGAATGAGCAGTTCTTC

clone size: .
D gene: .
V gene: TRBV6-6
J gene: TRBJ2-2
CDR3 protein: CASSYWGPNTGELFF
CDR3 DNA: TGTGCCAGCAGTTACTGGGGGCCGAACACCGGGGAGCTGTTTTTT

clone size: many
D gene: .
V gene: TRBV28
J gene: TRBJ1-2
CDR3 protein: CASSLPGINYGYTF
CDR3 DNA: TGTGCCAGCAGTTTGCCAGGAATTAACTATGGCTACACCTTC

clone size: many
D gene: .
V gene: TRBV11-1
J gene: TRBJ2-7
CDR3 protein: CASSLIGSNRAYEQYF
CDR3 DNA: TGTGCCAGCAGCTTAATCGGGTCGAACAGGGCGTACGAGCAGTACTTC

clone size: many
D gene: TRBD1
V gene: TRBV6-1
J gene: TRBJ2-4
CDR3 protein: CASSEAETGGYIQYF
CDR3 DNA: TGTGCCAGCAGTGAAGCAGAGACAGGGGGGTACATTCAGTACTTC

clone size: .
D gene: TRBD2
V gene: TRBV11-2
J gene: TRBJ2-1
CDR3 protein: CASRRTSGRFNEQFF
CDR3 DNA: TGTGCCAGCAGGAGGACTAGCGGGAGATTTAATGAGCAGTTCTTC

clone size: few
D gene: .
V gene: TRBV6-1
J gene: TRBJ1-4
CDR3 protein: CASRAGMGNEKLFF
CDR3 DNA: TGTGCCAGCAGGGCAGGGATGGGTAATGAAAAACTGTTTTTT

clone size: few
D gene: .
V gene: TRBV20-1
J gene: TRBJ1-1
CDR3 protein: CSAREQRQFEAFF
CDR3 DNA: TGCAGTGCTAGGGAACAACGACAGTTTGAAGCTTTCTTT

clone size: .
D gene: .
V gene: TRBV9
J gene: TRBJ2-2
CDR3 protein: CASSVTTGTGRTGELFF
CDR3 DNA: TGTGCCAGCAGCGTCACAACCGGAACAGGGAGGACCGGGGAGCTGTTTTTT

clone size: .
D gene: TRBD1
V gene: TRBV7-2
J gene: TRBJ1-2
CDR3 protein: CASSLPPGQGHYGYTF
CDR3 DNA: TGTGCCAGCAGCTTACCGCCGGGACAGGGACACTATGGCTACACCTTC

clone size: .
D gene: TRBD2
V gene: TRBV7-2
J gene: TRBJ2-2
CDR3 protein: CASSFSGGWGWSGELFF
CDR3 DNA: TGTGCCAGCAGCTTTAGCGGGGGGTGGGGTTGGTCCGGGGAGCTGTTTTTT

clone size: many
D gene: .
V gene: TRBV28
J gene: TRBJ1-2
CDR3 protein: CASSQSPLDSGYTF
CDR3 DNA: TGTGCCAGCAGCCAAAGTCCTCTCGATTCGGGCTACACCTTC

clone size: many
D gene: .
V gene: TRBV5-1
J gene: TRBJ2-1
CDR3 protein: CASSDSIEQFF
CDR3 DNA: TGCGCCAGCAGCGACAGTATTGAGCAGTTCTTC

clone size: few
D gene: TRBD2
V gene: TRBV29-1
J gene: TRBJ2-5
CDR3 protein: CSVEDLGLAVPTQYF
CDR3 DNA: TGCAGCGTTGAAGATCTGGGACTAGCGGTCCCGACCCAGTACTTC

clone size: few
D gene: TRBD1
V gene: TRBV20-1
J gene: TRBJ2-5
CDR3 protein: CSARDSRTGGLQETQYF
CDR3 DNA: TGCAGTGCTAGAGATTCCAGGACAGGGGGGCTCCAAGAGACCCAGTACTTC

clone size: few
D gene: .
V gene: TRBV20-1
J gene: TRBJ2-6
CDR3 protein: CSASRDSGANVLTF
CDR3 DNA: TGCAGTGCTAGTCGCGACTCTGGGGCCAACGTCCTGACTTTC

clone size: many
D gene: .
V gene: TRBV28
J gene: TRBJ1-1
CDR3 protein: CASSLRVEAFF
CDR3 DNA: TGTGCCAGCAGTTTACGGGTCGAGGCTTTCTTT

clone size: many
D gene: TRBD1
V gene: TRBV4-2
J gene: TRBJ1-1
CDR3 protein: CASSHGQGNTEAFF
CDR3 DNA: TGTGCCAGCAGCCACGGACAGGGGAACACTGAAGCTTTCTTT

clone size: .
D gene: .
V gene: TRBV19
J gene: TRBJ2-1
CDR3 protein: CASSIPAAVYNEQFF
CDR3 DNA: TGTGCCAGTAGTATACCAGCGGCGGTCTACAATGAGCAGTTCTTC

clone size: many
D gene: .
V gene: TRBV3-1
J gene: TRBJ1-1
CDR3 protein: CASSRRGGDKMNTEAFF
CDR3 DNA: TGTGCCAGCAGCCGAAGGGGGGGCGACAAGATGAACACTGAAGCTTTCTTT

clone size: many
D gene: .
V gene: TRBV3-1
J gene: TRBJ2-7
CDR3 protein: CASSQGFSHSYEQYF
CDR3 DNA: TGTGCCAGCAGCCAAGGGTTTAGCCACTCCTACGAGCAGTACTTC

clone size: many
D gene: .
V gene: TRBV20-1
J gene: TRBJ2-3
CDR3 protein: CSAAREEITDTQYF
CDR3 DNA: TGCAGTGCGGCCAGGGAGGAGATCACAGATACGCAGTATTTT

clone size: many
D gene: .
V gene: TRBV30
J gene: TRBJ1-1
CDR3 protein: CAWSKTGLNTEAFF
CDR3 DNA: TGTGCCTGGAGTAAAACAGGGTTGAACACTGAAGCTTTCTTT

clone size: few
D gene: .
V gene: TRBV7-3
J gene: TRBJ2-7
CDR3 protein: CASSLGPGETYEQYF
CDR3 DNA: TGTGCCAGCAGCTTAGGTCCGGGGGAGACCTACGAGCAGTACTTC

clone size: few
D gene: TRBD1
V gene: TRBV12-3/TRBV12-4
J gene: TRBJ1-1
CDR3 protein: CASSLHQGARTEAFF
CDR3 DNA: TGTGCCAGCAGTTTACATCAGGGGGCAAGGACTGAAGCTTTCTTT

clone size: .
D gene: .
V gene: TRBV30
J gene: TRBJ1-2
CDR3 protein: CAYAVVEGYTF
CDR3 DNA: TGTGCCTACGCAGTAGTGGAAGGCTACACCTTC

clone size: many
D gene: TRBD1
V gene: TRBV12-3/TRBV12-4
J gene: TRBJ1-5
CDR3 protein: CASSVTGGKVQPQHF
CDR3 DNA: TGTGCCAGCAGTGTCACAGGGGGCAAGGTCCAGCCCCAGCATTTT

clone size: few
D gene: .
V gene: TRBV28
J gene: TRBJ1-5
CDR3 protein: CASSVLNPPQHF
CDR3 DNA: TGTGCCAGCAGTGTTCTAAACCCGCCCCAGCATTTT

clone size: many
D gene: .
V gene: TRBV20-1
J gene: TRBJ2-3
CDR3 protein: CSAGRTGFTDTQYF
CDR3 DNA: TGCAGTGCTGGACGCACAGGGTTCACAGATACGCAGTATTTT

clone size: few
D gene: TRBD2
V gene: TRBV7-9
J gene: TRBJ2-2
CDR3 protein: CASNLAGVNTGELFF
CDR3 DNA: TGTGCCAGCAACTTAGCGGGAGTGAACACCGGGGAGCTGTTTTTT

clone size: .
D gene: TRBD1
V gene: TRBV28
J gene: TRBJ1-3
CDR3 protein: CASKRTGGSGNTIYF
CDR3 DNA: TGTGCCAGCAAACGGACAGGGGGGTCTGGAAACACCATATATTTT

clone size: few
D gene: TRBD1
V gene: TRBV7-3
J gene: TRBJ2-1
CDR3 protein: CASSRSSGQGNNEQFF
CDR3 DNA: TGTGCCAGCAGCCGGTCTTCCGGACAGGGTAACAATGAGCAGTTCTTC

clone size: .
D gene: .
V gene: TRBV12-3/TRBV12-4
J gene: TRBJ2-2
CDR3 protein: CASRIRVGELFF
CDR3 DNA: TGTGCCAGCAGAATTAGGGTCGGGGAGCTGTTTTTT